This is a list of T cell receptor beta chains from one sample in a study of T cells after posttransplantation cyclophosphamide. Here immunoSEQ multiplex PCR was the method, and the copy in TCRdb shows in-frame clones only, minus some. The table records about 40,000 clones without singletons, the ten largest covering approximately 4.9%. The specimen was PBMCs. The receptors originated from a woman aged 50 to 60 in good health and a related stem cell transplant donor. The CDR3 runs from the conserved cysteine through the conserved F or W. The order of the fields is clone size, D gene, V gene, J gene, CDR3 protein, CDR3 DNA. The D gene is left open where the match is weak. Size is omitted from some rows. Given values are once, few, many or a class for expanded clones.

>many|TRBD1|TRBV30|TRBJ1-1
CAWSLTGSMYTEAFF
TGTGCCTGGAGTTTGACAGGGAGTATGTACACTGAAGCTTTCTTT
>many|.|TRBV30|TRBJ1-4
CAWAGGPGTNEKLFF
TGTGCCTGGGCGGGGGGACCGGGGACTAATGAAAAACTGTTTTTT
>many|.|TRBV6-6|TRBJ1-5
CASSTLGGQPQHF
TGTGCCAGCAGTACTTTAGGGGGTCAGCCCCAGCATTTT
>few|.|TRBV6-1|TRBJ1-4
CASSSYGGVRMFF
TGTGCCAGCAGTTCCTATGGGGGGGTTCGGATGTTTTTT
>many|TRBD1|TRBV19|TRBJ2-6
CASSTRTGSSGANVLTF
TGTGCCAGTAGTACCCGGACAGGCTCCTCTGGGGCCAACGTCCTGACTTTC
>many|.|TRBV6-5|TRBJ2-7
CASSYSAQGSYEQYF
TGTGCCAGCAGTTACTCGGCGCAGGGCTCCTACGAGCAGTACTTC
>many|.|TRBV6-1|TRBJ2-7
CASSETLIYEQYF
TGTGCCAGCAGTGAGACACTGATCTACGAGCAGTACTTC
>many|.|TRBV5-1|TRBJ1-2
CASSSGPGYGYTF
TGCGCCAGCAGCTCCGGTCCCGGTTATGGCTACACCTTC
>.|.|TRBV9|TRBJ2-2
CASSARGELTGELFF
TGTGCCAGCAGCGCCAGGGGGGAGCTCACCGGGGAGCTGTTTTTT
>many|.|TRBV7-7|TRBJ2-2
CASSLDHRAFTGELFF
TGTGCCAGCAGCCTAGACCACAGGGCCTTCACCGGGGAGCTGTTTTTT
>many|TRBD1|TRBV4-2|TRBJ1-6
CASSLMGQFNSPLHF
TGTGCCAGCAGCCTGATGGGACAGTTTAATTCACCCCTCCACTTT
>many|TRBD1|TRBV6-1|TRBJ1-2
CASSEGQGARYGYTF
TGTGCCAGCAGTGAAGGACAGGGGGCAAGGTATGGCTACACCTTC
>many|.|TRBV28|TRBJ2-7
CASRLEGSSYEQYF
TGTGCCAGCAGATTAGAAGGGAGCTCCTACGAGCAGTACTTC
>many|.|TRBV27|TRBJ2-3
CASSSPNTDTQYF
TGTGCCAGCAGTTCACCTAACACAGATACGCAGTATTTT
>many|TRBD1|TRBV28|TRBJ2-1
CASSTGTASYNEQFF
TGTGCCAGCAGTACGGGGACAGCTTCCTACAATGAGCAGTTCTTC
>many|.|TRBV6-1|TRBJ1-6
CATGHREDSPLHF
TGTGCCACCGGCCATAGGGAGGATTCACCCCTCCACTTT
>many|.|TRBV28|TRBJ1-1
CASSPVASNTEAFF
TGTGCCAGCAGTCCAGTTGCCTCGAACACTGAAGCTTTCTTT
>many|.|TRBV4-1|TRBJ1-5
CASSHYQEFNQPQHF
TGCGCCAGCAGCCATTATCAGGAATTCAATCAGCCCCAGCATTTT
>many|TRBD2|TRBV29-1|TRBJ2-7
CSVDGTSGAYEQYF
TGCAGCGTTGACGGGACTAGCGGCGCGTACGAGCAGTACTTC
>many|.|TRBV6-6|TRBJ2-6
CASSYLGGGANVLTF
TGTGCCAGCAGTTACTTGGGGGGTGGGGCCAACGTCCTGACTTTC
>many|TRBD2|TRBV7-6|TRBJ2-7
CASSPWTSGDEQYF
TGTGCCAGCAGCCCTTGGACTAGTGGGGACGAGCAGTACTTC
>many|TRBD1|TRBV28|TRBJ1-6
CASTLSRRGQGSSPLHF
TGTGCCAGCACCCTCTCCCGACGGGGACAGGGGAGTTCACCCCTCCACTTT
>many|TRBD1|TRBV7-9|TRBJ2-2
CASGSRTGYTGELFF
TGTGCCAGCGGATCGCGGACAGGGTACACCGGGGAGCTGTTTTTT
>many|.|TRBV19|TRBJ1-2
CASSPGHGNYGYTF
TGTGCCAGTAGTCCGGGACACGGGAACTATGGCTACACCTTC
>many|.|TRBV5-1|TRBJ2-7
CASSSQGGSYEQYF
TGCGCCAGCAGCTCACAGGGGGGGAGCTACGAGCAGTACTTC
>many|TRBD1|TRBV19|TRBJ2-7
CASSMGVQGDYRISYEQYF
TGTGCCAGTAGTATGGGTGTGCAGGGGGATTACCGGATCTCCTACGAGCAGTACTTC
>.|.|TRBV6-5|TRBJ1-4
CASSERWSEKLFF
TGTGCCAGCAGTGAAAGGTGGAGTGAAAAACTGTTTTTT
>many|TRBD1|TRBV7-6|TRBJ2-1
CASSNTGGSYNEQFF
TGTGCCAGCAGCAACACAGGGGGCTCCTACAATGAGCAGTTCTTC
>many|TRBD1|TRBV5-1|TRBJ2-7
CASSWDRAYEQYF
TGCGCCAGCAGCTGGGACAGAGCCTACGAGCAGTACTTC
>many|.|TRBV9|TRBJ2-7
CASSPLSRSAYEQYF
TGTGCCAGCAGCCCCCTCTCCAGGTCCGCCTACGAGCAGTACTTC
>many|TRBD2|TRBV19|TRBJ2-3
CASSLAGGHGSTDTQYF
TGTGCCAGTAGTCTAGCGGGGGGCCATGGTAGCACAGATACGCAGTATTTT
>many|.|TRBV11-2|TRBJ2-7
CASSLVGGSFSYEQYF
TGTGCCAGCAGCTTAGTTGGGGGGTCTTTCTCCTACGAGCAGTACTTC
>many|.|TRBV5-1|TRBJ2-7
CASSSYRDSYEQYF
TGCGCCAGCAGCTCTTACAGGGACTCCTACGAGCAGTACTTC
>many|.|TRBV5-6|TRBJ1-3
CASSFSSGNTIYF
TGTGCCAGCAGCTTCAGCTCTGGAAACACCATATATTTT
>many|TRBD1|TRBV6-6|TRBJ1-5
CASRQGSSNQPQHF
TGTGCCAGCCGACAGGGAAGTAGCAATCAGCCCCAGCATTTT
>many|TRBD1|TRBV7-8|TRBJ2-7
CASSLVRDRPYEQYF
TGTGCCAGCAGCTTAGTTAGGGACAGGCCCTACGAGCAGTACTTC
>many|.|TRBV19|TRBJ1-4
CASSMLVGHTQGDEKLFF
TGTGCCAGTAGTATGCTGGTGGGACACACTCAAGGGGATGAAAAACTGTTTTTT
>many|.|TRBV28|TRBJ1-1
CASIPPGTRVPEAFF
TGTGCCAGCATTCCTCCCGGGACACGGGTCCCTGAAGCTTTCTTT
>many|.|TRBV14|TRBJ1-4
CASSQSRKKLFF
TGTGCCAGCAGCCAAAGCAGGAAAAAACTGTTTTTT
>few|TRBD1|TRBV10-2|TRBJ1-1
CASRPNRGGDTEAFF
TGCGCCAGCAGACCAAACAGGGGCGGGGACACTGAAGCTTTCTTT
>many|.|TRBV7-9|TRBJ1-3
CASSADQGGFSGNTIYF
TGTGCCAGCAGCGCCGATCAAGGGGGTTTCTCTGGAAACACCATATATTTT
>many|.|TRBV4-3|TRBJ2-2
CASSQPNFAGNTGELFF
TGCGCCAGCAGCCAACCGAACTTCGCAGGGAACACCGGGGAGCTGTTTTTT
>many|TRBD1|TRBV28|TRBJ1-1
CASRGQDTFTNTEAFF
TGTGCCAGCAGGGGACAGGACACCTTTACGAACACTGAAGCTTTCTTT
>.|TRBD1|TRBV6-1|TRBJ2-7
CASSSADRAYEQYF
TGTGCCAGCAGTTCCGCGGACAGGGCTTACGAGCAGTACTTC
>many|TRBD1|TRBV7-9|TRBJ2-7
CASTVGQGPFYEQYF
TGTGCCAGCACCGTCGGACAGGGGCCTTTCTACGAGCAGTACTTC
>many|.|TRBV11-3|TRBJ2-6
CASSSSPLPSGANVLTF
TGTGCCAGCAGCTCCTCTCCCCTTCCCTCCGGGGCCAACGTCCTGACTTTC
>many|.|TRBV6-5|TRBJ1-3
CASSSPSAGNTIYF
TGTGCCAGCAGTAGCCCCTCCGCGGGAAACACCATATATTTT
>many|TRBD1|TRBV7-8|TRBJ1-2
CASSSYRGSGGYTF
TGTGCCAGCAGCTCCTACAGGGGATCAGGTGGCTACACCTTC
>many|.|TRBV4-3|TRBJ2-5
CASSQDFRDTLQETQYF
TGCGCCAGCAGCCAAGATTTTAGGGACACCCTTCAAGAGACCCAGTACTTC
>many|TRBD2|TRBV6-1|TRBJ2-1
CASRLAGGYYNEQFF
TGTGCCAGCAGACTAGCGGGGGGCTACTACAATGAGCAGTTCTTC
>many|.|TRBV11-2|TRBJ2-1
CASSPPGAHYNEQFF
TGTGCCAGCAGCCCCCCAGGGGCGCACTACAATGAGCAGTTCTTC
>many|TRBD2|TRBV5-4|TRBJ2-7
CASSTGGDVYEQYF
TGTGCCAGCAGCACCGGGGGGGACGTATACGAGCAGTACTTC
>many|.|TRBV19|TRBJ2-3
CASSIDKWSTDTQYF
TGTGCCAGTAGTATAGATAAGTGGAGTACAGATACGCAGTATTTT
>many|TRBD1|TRBV28|TRBJ1-5
CASSLADRTGSNQPQHF
TGTGCCAGCAGTTTAGCGGACAGGACAGGGAGCAATCAGCCCCAGCATTTT
>many|.|TRBV6-1|TRBJ1-1
CAIQRPTEAFF
TGTGCCATCCAGCGGCCCACTGAAGCTTTCTTT
>many|.|TRBV27|TRBJ1-5
CASRSTGLSRPQHF
TGTGCCAGCAGGTCCACAGGGCTAAGTAGGCCCCAGCATTTT
>many|.|TRBV11-2|TRBJ1-4
CASRKGPVVKEKLFF
TGTGCCAGCAGGAAGGGGCCGGTAGTTAAAGAAAAACTGTTTTTT
>many|.|TRBV6-1|TRBJ1-6
CASSEFRGEGSPLHF
TGTGCCAGCAGTGAATTTCGGGGTGAAGGGTCACCCCTCCACTTT
>many|TRBD2|TRBV19|TRBJ2-3
CASTRRSSGGNSADTQYF
TGTGCCAGTACCCGACGGAGTAGCGGGGGTAATTCGGCAGATACGCAGTATTTT
>many|.|TRBV5-1|TRBJ1-2
CASSLGGENYGYTF
TGCGCCAGCAGCTTGGGGGGGGAGAACTATGGCTACACCTTC